A single sample is the source of the 17 T cell receptor beta chains below, sequenced in a study of spatial heterogeneity in lung cancer. Stated time point: sample taken at primary tumor resection. Whole RNA came from tumor, nontumor lung or frozen PBMC and was sequenced without being sorted. A single record per CDR3 protein comes from TCRdb applying MiXCR to the 5' RACE reads. The sample holds around 8,000 distinct CDR3 sequences, 8.6% seen once. The sequenced sample was PBMCs, obtained at surgery. The source of these receptors is a male donor with early-stage non-small cell lung cancer.

This clonotype was observed many times. Because the library targeted alpha chains, this beta chain is an off-target read whose size means little. The V and J genes are TRBV7-3 and TRBJ2-3; the D gene is possibly TRBD1 (5 bases). The germline V and J ends were trimmed by 0 bases and 2 bases, with 12 bases remaining between them. The CDR3 extends over 16 amino acids. In germline, CDR1 is SGHTA, CDR2 FQGTGA. The CDR3 sequence: CASSLTGVPVTDTQYF. CDR3 DNA: TGTGCCAGCAGCTTAACAGGGGTACCCGTCACAGATACGCAGTATTTT.

Worth noting for this clonotype: An end of the junction does not agree with germline; a read error may underlie this. This beta chain slipped into a library made for alpha chains as a stray read, so its size is not meaningful. The chain employs TRBV5-1 and TRBJ2-1; perhaps TRBD2 as D (6 bases). In germline, CDR1 is SGHRS, CDR2 YFSETQ. The CDR3 has 18 residues. Here the CDR3 DNA reads TGCGTCAGCAGCTTGGCCTTAGCGGTCCAGCACTCCTACAATGAGCAGTTCTTC. Its translation: CVSSLALAVQHSYNEQFF.

This clonotype was counted many times. With the library built for alpha chains, this beta chain is off target and its frequency is not meaningful. The chain combines TRBV19 with TRBJ1-5, with 8 bases fitting TRBD1. V gave up 5 bases and J gave up 7 bases; unmatched junction bases: 10. The CDR3 spans 15 residues. Looked up from germline, CDR1 is LNHDA and CDR2 is SQIVND (reference sequence). CDR3 amino acids: CASSSQGVPSQPQHF. In DNA form, the CDR3 reads TGTGCCAGTAGTTCACAGGGGGTACCATCCCAGCCCCAGCATTTT. Full variable domain (missing parts from reference TRBV19 and TRBJ1-5): DGGITQSPKYLFRKEGQNVTLSCEQNLNHDAMYWYRQDPGQGLRLIYYSQIVNDFQKGDIAEGYSVSREKKESFPLTVTSAQKNPTAFYLCASSSQGVPSQPQHFGDGTRLSIL.

This clonotype was counted many times. In a library made to pick up alpha chains, this beta chain is a stray read with a size that means little. The V call is TRBV3-1, the J call TRBJ1-1, with 8 nucleotides matching TRBD1. V lost 2 bases, J lost 4 bases, and 9 bases stayed unmatched. Germline values: CDR1 LGHDT, CDR2 YNNKEL (reference sequence). CDR3 size: 16 residues. The CDR3 sequence is CASSQRSTGAITEAFF. CDR3 nucleotide sequence: TGTGCCAGCAGCCAAAGGTCGACAGGGGCGATCACTGAAGCTTTCTTT. Together with reference TRBV3-1 and TRBJ1-1, the CDR3 gives the full variable domain: DTAVSQTPKYLVTQMGNDKSIKCEQNLGHDTMYWYKQDSKKFLKIMFSYNNKELIINETVPNRFSPKSPDKAHLNLHINSLELGDSAVYFCASSQRSTGAITEAFFGQGTRLTVV.

This clonotype has at least ten counts. The library was built for alpha chains, so this beta chain is an off-target read and its size means little. The chain carries TRBV9 and TRBJ2-1; 9 nucleotides align to TRBD2. The germline CDR1 and CDR2 sequences are SGDLS and YYNGEE. The V gene end was trimmed by 3 bases and the J gene end by 4 bases; junction bases not matched to a gene: 14. The CDR3 sequence is 18 residues long. The CDR3 DNA reads as TGTGCCAGCAGCGACCCGATAGCGGGAGAAGGACCTTACAATGAGCAGTTCTTC. Its protein product is CASSDPIAGEGPYNEQFF.

This clonotype was counted ten times or more. The library was designed around alpha chains, so this beta chain is a stray read whose abundance carries little weight. In DNA form, the CDR3 reads TGTGCCAGCAGCCAACTAGCGGGAAGCTACGAGCAGTACTTC. Encoded protein: CASSQLAGSYEQYF. The chain employs TRBV3-1 and TRBJ2-7; 9 nucleotides align to TRBD2. Germline lookup yields CDR1 LGHDT and CDR2 YNNKEL (reference sequence). V shed 2 bases and J 3 bases; nucleotides not matched to a gene: 2. The CDR3 runs 14 residues.

This clonotype appeared many times. A library made for alpha chains picked up this beta chain off target, so its size means little. The chain is built from TRBV7-3 and TRBJ2-1, with 9 bases fitting TRBD2. The CDR3 has 14 amino acids. The J segment lost 4 bases and the V segment lost 2 bases, leaving 0 bases of the junction unmatched. Germline values: CDR1 SGHTA, CDR2 FQGTGA. The CDR3: CASSLAGGYNEQFF. The CDR3 DNA is TGTGCCAGCAGCTTAGCGGGAGGGTACAATGAGCAGTTCTTC.

This clonotype was picked up many times. As an off-target read in a library built for alpha chains, this beta chain has a frequency of little significance. The V gene is TRBV7-9, the J gene TRBJ1-6; D unresolved. The V gene's germline CDR1 is SEHNR and CDR2 FQNEAQ (reference sequence). This CDR3 spans 13 amino acids. The V gene lost 5 bases and the J gene lost 5 bases, with 7 bases spanning the gap. The CDR3 DNA follows: TGTGCCAGCAGCAAGGACCATAATTCACCCCTCCACTTT. Its protein is CASSKDHNSPLHF.

This clonotype showed up many times. Since it is a stray read in a library aimed at alpha chains, this beta chain has a size that is not meaningful. The chain combines TRBV3-1 with TRBJ1-1, with D perhaps matching TRBD1 (5 bases). V was cut by 2 bases and J by 8 bases, with 12 bases left in between. The length of the CDR3 is 13 residues. Germline-derived CDR1 and CDR2 are LGHDT and YNNKEL (reference sequence). Here the CDR3 reads CASSQRGRGEAFF. The CDR3, as DNA: TGTGCCAGCAGCCAACGGGGGAGGGGAGAAGCTTTCTTT.

This clonotype occurred many times. In a library made to pick up alpha chains, this beta chain is a stray read with a size that means little. This CDR3 is CASSFGGTSDYEQYF. CDR3 nucleotides: TGCGCCAGCAGCTTTGGAGGGACTAGCGACTACGAGCAGTACTTC. This chain connects TRBV5-1 to TRBJ2-7; TRBD2 aligns across 10 bases. Germline V gene data show CDR1 as SGHRS and CDR2 as YFSETQ. The CDR3 has 15 residues. The V segment lost 2 bases and the J segment 3 bases; nucleotides outside the gene matches: 5.

This clonotype was detected many times. The germline gene is not matched at one end of the junction; a read error may be the cause. Since the library was made to target alpha chains, this beta chain is a stray read and its abundance is not meaningful. The chain recombines TRBV7-2 with TRBJ2-3; 14 bases agree with TRBD2. Germline CDR1 SGHTA, CDR2 FQGNSA. The CDR3 is made up of 19 amino acids. CDR3 protein: CASSLGGLAGEGWADTQYF. The CDR3 nucleotides read TGTGCCAGCAGTTTAGGGGGACTAGCGGGAGAGGGTTGGGCAGATACGCAGTATTTT. Full variable domain (rest looked up from reference TRBV7-2 and TRBJ2-3): GAGVSQSPSNKVTEKGKDVELRCDPISGHTALYWYRQSLGQGLEFLIYFQGNSAPDKSGLPSDRFSAERTGGSVSTLTIQRTQQEDSAVYLCASSLGGLAGEGWADTQYFGPGTRLTVL.

This clonotype was picked up many times. Since the library was made to target alpha chains, this beta chain is a stray read and its abundance is not meaningful. This sequence joins TRBV5-1 and TRBJ1-4; D is perhaps TRBD1 (5 bases). The CDR3 is made up of 15 amino acids. V was pared by 8 bases and J by 0 bases, with 14 bases between. The germline gives CDR1 SGHRS, CDR2 YFSETQ. CDR3 in DNA: TGCGCCAGTTCGCGAGGGGAAGCAACTAATGAAAAACTGTTTTTT. Protein sequence: CASSRGEATNEKLFF. The full variable domain, its missing parts supplied by reference TRBV5-1 and TRBJ1-4, is KAGVTQTPRYLIKTRGQQVTLSCSPISGHRSVSWYQQTPGQGLQFLFEYFSETQRNKGNFPGRFSGRQFSNSRSEMNVSTLELGDSALYLCASSRGEATNEKLFFGSGTQLSVL.

This clonotype was seen a few times. This beta chain is an off-target read within a library intended for alpha chains, so its frequency means little. The rearrangement uses TRBV5-6 and TRBJ2-3; D gene ambiguous. V lost 0 bases and J lost 2, with 10 bases in between. The germline gives CDR1 SGHDT, CDR2 YYEEEE. CDR3 length: 15 residues. For the CDR3, the DNA is TGTGCCAGCAGCTTGGAACGGGTCTCCACAGATACGCAGTATTTT. This sequence encodes CASSLERVSTDTQYF.

Ten or more counts support this clonotype. This beta chain slipped into a library made for alpha chains as a stray read, so its size is not meaningful. The genes are TRBV18 and TRBJ1-4, with no clear D. The CDR3 length is 13 residues. In germline, CDR1 is KGHSH, CDR2 LQKENI. V lost 4 bases, J lost 4 bases, and 7 bases lay in between. The CDR3 nucleotides are TGTGCCAGCTCACAACTGAGTAATGAAAAACTGTTTTTT. Protein product: CASSQLSNEKLFF.

Many counts were recorded for this clonotype. This beta chain is a stray sequence in a library constructed for alpha chains; its clone size is not meaningful. The gene calls are TRBV29-1 and TRBJ2-4; no firm D call. The V end lost 5 bases, the J end lost 0 bases, and 2 bases lay between the germline ends. There are 11 residues in the CDR3. Germline CDR1 SQVTM, CDR2 ANQGSEA. CDR3 in DNA: TGCAGCGTTACAGCCAAAAACATTCAGTACTTC. Amino acid sequence: CSVTAKNIQYF.

This clonotype was detected many times. This beta chain is a stray read from a library made for alpha chains; its abundance is not meaningful. The chain carries TRBV4-2 and TRBJ2-5, with D hard to call. Germline CDR1 and CDR2: LGHNA and YNFKEQ. This CDR3 is built from 15 residues. V lost 1 base and J 3 bases, leaving 12 bases between the germline ends. The CDR3 region is CASSQGEAAKETQYF. DNA of the CDR3: TGTGCCAGCAGCCAAGGAGAGGCAGCAAAAGAGACCCAGTACTTC.

Ten or more counts support this clonotype. The library was designed around alpha chains, so this beta chain is a stray read whose abundance carries little weight. The V gene is TRBV6-2 or TRBV6-3, the J gene TRBJ1-1; 8 bases fit TRBD1. There are 13 residues in the CDR3. Germline CDR1 MNHEY, CDR2 SVGEGT. The junction had 4 bases not matched to a gene; V was cut back by 6 bases and J by 4 bases. The CDR3 nucleotides read TGTGCCAGCAGCAGGGGGCTCGGCACTGAAGCTTTCTTT. This translates into CASSRGLGTEAFF.